One sample yielded the 31 T cell receptor beta chains listed below, sequenced in a study of shared clonotypes between healthy human individuals. Only in-frame clones appear in the TCRdb table, and some are missing; sequencing was by immunoSEQ multiplex PCR. This table has roughly 2,500,000 clones, over 85% appearing once. Source material: naive CD4+ T cells from PBMCs. Documented subset: CD45RA+ positively selected. All receptors derive from a man between 18 and 29 years old in good health. Some clones in this sample may be carry-over from other donors' samples.

The genes are TRBV5-4 and TRBJ1-1; TRBD1 might be the D (5 bases). The germline V gene encodes CDR1 SGHNT and CDR2 YYREEE (reference sequence). The CDR3 is 14 amino acids. The V end lost 3 bases, the J end lost 0 bases, and 9 bases lay between the germline ends. CDR3 sequence: CASSSGIMNTEAFF. CDR3 in DNA: TGTGCCAGCAGCTCAGGGATCATGAACACTGAAGCTTTCTTT.

The gene calls are TRBV11-2 and TRBJ2-5; TRBD2 matches 15 bases. The CDR3 is 16 amino acids. J gave up 4 bases and V 3 bases, and 3 bases lay outside the gene matches. Germline assignment: CDR1 SGHAT and CDR2 FQNNGV. CDR3 sequence reads: CASSFGTSGRRETQYF. DNA for the CDR3: TGTGCCAGCAGCTTTGGGACTAGCGGGAGGCGAGAGACCCAGTACTTC.

V is TRBV28 and J is TRBJ1-5; D is unclear. Germline V gene data show CDR1 as MDHEN and CDR2 as SYDVKM. Trimming cost V 7 bases and J 5 bases, with 15 bases left between them. The CDR3 is 14 amino acids. CDR3 in amino acids: CASNFIGEDQPQHF. The DNA of the CDR3 is TGTGCCAGCAACTTCATCGGGGAAGATCAGCCCCAGCATTTT.

The chain has TRBV7-3 and TRBJ1-2, with a possible D match to TRBD1 (5 bases). From germline, CDR1 is SGHTA and CDR2 FQGTGA. With 0 bases removed from V and 8 bases from J, the gap between germline ends came to 10 bases. There are 13 residues in the CDR3. The chain's CDR3 is CASSLTGVEGYTF. The CDR3 DNA reads TGTGCCAGCAGCTTAACGGGGGTAGAGGGCTACACCTTC.

The chain uses TRBV11-2 and TRBJ2-7; the D is unclear. V lost 3 bases to trimming and J lost 0 bases, with 9 bases between them. This CDR3 contains 14 residues. Germline V gene data show CDR1 as SGHAT and CDR2 as FQNNGV. CDR3 DNA sequence: TGTGCCAGCAGCTTCCCGGGCCCCTCCTACGAGCAGTACTTC. Residues: CASSFPGPSYEQYF.

This sequence joins TRBV11-1 and TRBJ2-5; possibly TRBD1 or TRBD2 for D (5 bases each). V was clipped by 4 bases and J by 2 bases, with 14 bases between them. The CDR3 covers 15 residues. Germline CDR1 and CDR2: SGHAT and FQDESV (reference sequence). The CDR3 nucleotides are TGTGCCAGCAGCTCTGCCGAGGGGAGTCAAGAGACCCAGTACTTC. Residues: CASSSAEGSQETQYF. The entire variable domain, with the rest obtained from reference TRBV11-1 and TRBJ2-5, is as follows: EAEVAQSPRYKITEKSQAVAFWCDPISGHATLYWYRQILGQGPELLVQFQDESVVDDSQLPKDRFSAERLKGVDSTLKIQPAELGDSAMYLCASSSAEGSQETQYFGPGTRLLVL.

V usage is TRBV5-4 and J usage is TRBJ2-5, with a possible D match to TRBD1 (6 bases). This CDR3 region has 14 residues. CDR1 is SGHNT and CDR2 is YYREEE in the germline V gene (reference sequence). Trimming took off 1 base at V and 2 bases at J, with 9 bases between the two ends. CDR3 protein: CASSLSGQQETQYF. The CDR3 DNA reads TGTGCCAGCAGCTTGAGTGGACAGCAAGAGACCCAGTACTTC.

Remarks on this clone: Mismatch with germline at one junction end may stem from a read error. This chain connects TRBV7-2 to TRBJ2-1, with TRBD2 matching 8 bases. Germline V gene data show CDR1 as SGHTA and CDR2 as FQGNSA. This CDR3 comprises 14 residues. CDR3 coding DNA: TGTGCCAGCAGCGTAGCCGGGACTAGTGATGAGCAGTTCTTC. As protein: CASSVAGTSDEQFF.

The V gene is TRBV5-1, the J gene TRBJ2-7, with 10 bases identical to TRBD1. The CDR3 contains 13 residues. CDR1 is SGHRS and CDR2 is YFSETQ in the germline V gene. The junction had 2 bases not matched to a gene; V was cut back by 8 bases and J by 0 bases. The CDR3 DNA sequence: TGCGCCAGTGGGACAGGGGACTCCTACGAGCAGTACTTC. Translating gives CASGTGDSYEQYF.

The genes are TRBV28 and TRBJ2-5; D is unresolved. Germline CDR1 MDHEN, CDR2 SYDVKM. The germline V and J ends were trimmed by 6 bases and 2 bases, with 13 bases remaining between them. The CDR3 consists of 14 residues. DNA of the CDR3: TGTGCCAGCAGCAAAGGGCAAGTACAAGAGACCCAGTACTTC. It is translated as CASSKGQVQETQYF.

The J gene is TRBJ1-5, the V gene TRBV25-1; perhaps TRBD1 as D (6 bases). Germline CDR1 is MGHDK and CDR2 is SYGVNS. The V end lost 4 bases, the J end lost 5 bases, and 9 bases lay between the germline ends. The CDR3 loop spans 13 amino acids. CDR3 amino acids: CASSAQGYQPQHF. The CDR3 DNA sequence: TGTGCCAGCAGTGCACAGGGTTATCAGCCCCAGCATTTT. Full variable domain (remainder filled in from reference TRBV25-1 and TRBJ1-5): EADIYQTPRYLVIGTGKKITLECSQTMGHDKMYWYQQDPGMELHLIHYSYGVNSTEKGDLSSESTVSRIRTEHFPLTLESARPSHTSQYLCASSAQGYQPQHFGDGTRLSIL.

The chain combines TRBV4-2 with TRBJ2-1; 8 positions agree with TRBD2. V was pared by 0 bases and J by 5 bases, with 0 bases of the junction left unmatched. The CDR3 extends over 14 amino acids. Germline values: CDR1 LGHNA, CDR2 YNFKEQ. Here the CDR3 reads CASSQELADNEQFF. CDR3 DNA: TGTGCCAGCAGCCAAGAACTAGCGGACAATGAGCAGTTCTTC.

The chain employs TRBV10-3 and TRBJ2-2; the match to TRBD2 covers 10 bases. The V and J ends lost 3 bases and 6 bases, in that order; junction bases with no gene match: 4. Germline-derived CDR1 and CDR2 are ENHRY and SYGVKD. The CDR3 sequence is 15 residues long. In nucleotides, the CDR3 is TGTGCCATCAGTGAAGTAGCGGGAGGCCCCGGGGAGCTGTTTTTT. Translation gives CAISEVAGGPGELFF.

A word on this clone: Other DNA sequences in the same sample also yield this CDR3. The chain uses TRBV9 and TRBJ2-7; 8 bases are a match to TRBD2. Germline-derived CDR1 and CDR2 are SGDLS and YYNGEE. The CDR3 has 13 residues. V lost 2 bases, J lost 2 bases, and 0 bases stayed unmatched. CDR3 loop: CASSVGLAYEQYF. CDR3 sequence (DNA): TGTGCCAGCAGCGTGGGACTAGCCTACGAGCAGTACTTC. Using reference TRBV9 and TRBJ2-7 for the parts outside the CDR3, the full variable domain is DSGVTQTPKHLITATGQRVTLRCSPRSGDLSVYWYQQSLDQGLQFLIQYYNGEERAKGNILERFSAQQFPDLHSELNLSSLELGDSALYFCASSVGLAYEQYFGPGTRLTVT.

This clone was observed a single time. The V gene is TRBV7-9, the J gene TRBJ2-7, with a tentative D call TRBD2 (6 bases). V lost 5 bases and J 3 bases, leaving 14 bases between the germline ends. Germline assignment: CDR1 SEHNR and CDR2 FQNEAQ (reference sequence). This CDR3 is 14 amino acids long. The CDR3 nucleotides are TGTGCCAGCAGCGCCCCTATGGGGGGCTACGAGCAGTACTTC. Residues: CASSAPMGGYEQYF.

Points on this clone: At one end, the junction sequence differs from germline, possibly due to a read error. This rearrangement joins TRBV5-1 to TRBJ2-1, with D possibly called TRBD1 or TRBD2 (5 bases each). Germline CDR1 is SGHRS and CDR2 is YFSETQ. The CDR3 spans 14 residues. The CDR3 sequence: CASTTEPDMGVGLF. CDR3 coding DNA: TGCGCCAGCACCACCGAGCCGGACATGGGAGTGGGGCTCTTC.

This chain connects TRBV5-1 to TRBJ2-3; 7 positions agree with TRBD2. CDR3 size: 17 residues. V lost 0 bases and J lost 1; bases outside the gene matches: 8. Germline V gives CDR1 SGHRS, CDR2 YFSETQ. CDR3 bases: TGCGCCAGCAGCTTGGCGGGGACTACCGAAGGCACAGATACGCAGTATTTT. Residues: CASSLAGTTEGTDTQYF. The full variable domain, with the rest looked up from reference TRBV5-1 and TRBJ2-3, is KAGVTQTPRYLIKTRGQQVTLSCSPISGHRSVSWYQQTPGQGLQFLFEYFSETQRNKGNFPGRFSGRQFSNSRSEMNVSTLELGDSALYLCASSLAGTTEGTDTQYFGPGTRLTVL.

With regard to this clone: Other DNA sequences of this sample code for an identical CDR3. The chain carries TRBV5-1 and TRBJ1-1; D is perhaps TRBD1 (5 bases). Germline CDR1 is SGHRS and CDR2 is YFSETQ. The CDR3 is 15 amino acids. Between the trimmed V and J ends, which lost 0 bases and 1 base, there was a span of 10 bases. CDR3 in amino acids: CASSLVPGANTEAFF. The DNA of the CDR3 is TGCGCCAGCAGCTTGGTACCCGGGGCGAACACTGAAGCTTTCTTT.

As concerns this clone: Different DNA sequences within this sample yield the same CDR3. The rearrangement joins TRBV5-1 to TRBJ2-7; 12 positions agree with TRBD1. Per germline, CDR1 SGHRS and CDR2 YFSETQ. V shed 2 bases and J 5 bases; nucleotides not matched to a gene: 8. The CDR3 length is 16 residues. As DNA, the CDR3 is TGCGCCAGCAGCTTAATGGGGACAGGGGGCGCGAACGAGCAGTACTTC. This sequence encodes CASSLMGTGGANEQYF.

CDR3 amino acids: CASRDRGLGNTIYF. CDR3 DNA: TGTGCCAGCAGGGACAGGGGGCTCGGAAACACCATATATTTT. The chain combines TRBV6-1 with TRBJ1-3, with TRBD1 matching 11 bases. This CDR3 region has 14 residues. Looked up from germline, CDR1 is MNHNS and CDR2 is SASEGT. The J segment lost 4 bases and the V segment lost 6 bases, leaving 2 bases of the junction unmatched.

This chain uses TRBV5-1 with TRBJ2-1; D remains unclear. The ends were cut back, 3 bases at V and 12 bases at J, with 13 bases in the middle. Germline V gene data show CDR1 as SGHRS and CDR2 as YFSETQ. CDR3 size: 12 residues. DNA of the CDR3: TGCGCCAGCAGCTCATCACTGACTGCGCAGTTCTTC. Its protein is CASSSSLTAQFF. The full variable domain, its missing parts supplied by reference TRBV5-1 and TRBJ2-1, is KAGVTQTPRYLIKTRGQQVTLSCSPISGHRSVSWYQQTPGQGLQFLFEYFSETQRNKGNFPGRFSGRQFSNSRSEMNVSTLELGDSALYLCASSSSLTAQFFGPGTRLTVL.

The chain links TRBV4-2 to TRBJ2-5; TRBD2 matches 14 bases. J lost 1 base, V lost 3 bases, and 10 bases had no gene match. Germline V gene data show CDR1 as LGHNA and CDR2 as YNFKEQ. This CDR3 has 19 amino acids. CDR3 loop: CASSQYGTSGRESQETQYF. The CDR3 nucleotides read TGTGCCAGCAGCCAGTACGGGACTAGCGGGAGAGAGAGCCAAGAGACCCAGTACTTC.

The chain has TRBV7-9 and TRBJ2-5; D gene uncertain. Trimming took 5 bases from V and 6 from J, leaving 10 bases between them. Germline CDR1 is SEHNR and CDR2 is FQNEAQ (reference sequence). CDR3 length equals 12 residues. In DNA, the CDR3 is TGTGCCAGCAGCCCCAAGAACCAGACCCAGTACTTC. Translation: CASSPKNQTQYF.

This rearrangement joins TRBV6-1 to TRBJ2-7; TRBD1 aligns across 8 bases. In germline, CDR1 is MNHNS, CDR2 SASEGT. Germline trimming cut 2 bases from V and 2 bases from J; bases unmatched to any gene: 5. The CDR3 spans 15 residues. The CDR3 spells CASSERETGAYEQYF. The CDR3 DNA is TGTGCCAGCAGTGAAAGGGAGACAGGGGCCTACGAGCAGTACTTC.

V usage is TRBV28 and J usage is TRBJ2-7, with TRBD1 matching 11 bases. Germline lookup yields CDR1 MDHEN and CDR2 SYDVKM. This CDR3 is built from 15 residues. J was trimmed by 7 bases and V by 7 bases; bases with no gene match: 12. The CDR3 loop reads CASILAGQGAVEQYF. The CDR3 coding sequence is TGTGCCAGCATCCTTGCAGGACAGGGGGCTGTGGAGCAGTACTTC.

DNA of the CDR3: TGTGCCAGCAGTGGACAGGGGGCGCGGGGCAATCAGCCCCAGCATTTT. This sequence encodes CASSGQGARGNQPQHF. The chain couples TRBV6-6 to TRBJ1-5; the match to TRBD1 covers 11 bases. Germline CDR1 is MNHNY and CDR2 is SVGAGI (reference sequence). CDR3 size: 16 residues. With V trimmed by 5 bases and J by 2 bases, 5 bases remained unmatched.

The chain recombines TRBV6-8 with TRBJ1-5; tentatively, D is TRBD1 (6 bases). V lost 5 bases and J lost 1, with 12 bases in between. The CDR3 covers 15 residues. CDR1 and CDR2 (germline): MNHGY, SAAAGT. Here the CDR3 reads CASSTGYGSNQPQHF. CDR3 DNA sequence: TGTGCCAGCAGTACAGGGTATGGCAGCAATCAGCCCCAGCATTTT.

The CDR3 coding sequence is TGTGCCAGCAGACCAACAGGGGATGAGCAGTTCTTC. Protein product: CASRPTGDEQFF. The gene calls are TRBV11-2 and TRBJ2-1; 7 nucleotides align to TRBD1. Trimming cost V 6 bases and J 8 bases; bases outside gene matches: 4. CDR1 and CDR2 from the germline V gene are SGHAT and FQNNGV. The length of the CDR3 is 12 residues.

This clone was counted only a few times. Other DNA sequences in this sample translate to the same CDR3. The rearrangement links TRBV6-6 to TRBJ2-7; 7 bases agree with TRBD2. The CDR3 totals 14 residues. Germline trimming cut 2 bases from V and 2 bases from J; bases unmatched to any gene: 3. The germline gives CDR1 MNHNY, CDR2 SVGAGI (reference sequence). The CDR3 region has the DNA TGTGCCAGCAGTTACCGTCGGGGGGCCTACGAGCAGTACTTC. This gives the protein CASSYRRGAYEQYF.

The rearrangement uses TRBV5-1 and TRBJ2-1; TRBD2 matches 7 bases. The CDR3 is made up of 15 amino acids. J was trimmed by 0 bases and V by 5 bases; bases with no gene match: 5. Germline CDR1 and CDR2: SGHRS and YFSETQ. The DNA for the CDR3 is TGCGCCAGCAGTGTCCAGCGGGACTCCTACAATGAGCAGTTCTTC. Translated: CASSVQRDSYNEQFF.

The genes are TRBV10-3 and TRBJ2-7, with D possibly being TRBD2 (6 bases). CDR3 length: 16 amino acids. Germline V gene data show CDR1 as ENHRY and CDR2 as SYGVKD. V lost 3 bases, J lost 4 bases, and 19 bases lay in between. The CDR3 here is CAISERDSASPYEQYF. Written as DNA, the CDR3 is TGTGCCATCAGTGAACGGGACTCGGCTAGCCCTTACGAGCAGTACTTC.